Each of the 15 T cell receptor beta chains below was sequenced from the same sample in a study of monozygotic twins with inflammatory bowel disease. TCRdb re-analyzed the 5' RACE reads; it lists each CDR3 protein once, without DNA. This sample contains 350,000 to 400,000 distinct CDR3 sequences. Sequenced material: blood. These receptors were collected from a human donor with ulcerative colitis or Crohn's disease, or a healthy co-twin of an affected twin (not recorded which).

V usage is TRBV6-2 or TRBV6-3 and J usage is TRBJ2-7. CDR1 MNHEY and CDR2 SVGEGT come from the germline V gene. The CDR3 extends over 14 amino acids. CDR3 amino acids: CASTLHWSSYEQYF.

The chain combines TRBV18 with TRBJ2-1; TCRdb reports TRBD1, a call that lacks DNA to check it against. CDR1 and CDR2 (germline): KGHSH, LQKENI. The CDR3 covers 15 residues. CDR3 sequence reads: CASSPRDRGYNEQFF.

This chain links TRBV4-2 with TRBJ1-1. The V gene's germline CDR1 is LGHNA and CDR2 YNFKEQ. This CDR3 has 17 amino acids. CDR3 amino acids: CANSQDTRGLTNTEAFF.

The rearrangement links TRBV12-5 to TRBJ2-3; TCRdb outputs TRBD1, but without DNA this stays unchecked. The CDR3 loop spans 15 amino acids. Germline V gene data show CDR1 as LGHNT and CDR2 as FRNRAP. This chain's CDR3 is CASGFWGRSTDTQYF.

CDR3: CASSQGIMGRGGQETQYF. The chain combines TRBV4-2 with TRBJ2-5; TCRdb names TRBD2, which stays unverified in the absence of DNA. Germline CDR1 reads LGHNA; CDR2 reads YNFKEQ. This CDR3 has 18 amino acids.

The V call is TRBV29-1, the J call TRBJ2-1; absent DNA, TCRdb's TRBD1 call cannot be checked. The germline gives CDR1 SQVTM, CDR2 ANQGSEA. CDR3 length: 14 residues. The CDR3 sequence: CSVETRDAYNEQFF.

The V call is TRBV4-3, the J call TRBJ1-6; TCRdb's assignment of TRBD1 cannot be checked, as there is no DNA. Germline loops: CDR1 LGHNA, CDR2 YSLEER. The CDR3 sequence is 18 residues long. CDR3 sequence reads: CASSPRTSTSSYNSPLHF.

The chain combines TRBV5-4 with TRBJ2-1; TCRdb names TRBD1, which stays unverified in the absence of DNA. The germline CDR1 and CDR2 sequences are SGHNT and YYREEE (reference sequence). The CDR3 is 16 residues long. Here the CDR3 reads CASSSRGQGFVSEQFF.

This chain uses TRBV6-2 or TRBV6-3 with TRBJ2-7. Germline CDR1 is MNHEY and CDR2 is SVGEGT. The CDR3 is 15 residues long. The CDR3 protein is CASSYLQPSAYEQYF.

The rearrangement links TRBV20-1 to TRBJ2-3. This CDR3 spans 13 amino acids. Germline assignment: CDR1 DFQATT and CDR2 SNEGSKA (reference sequence). The CDR3 reads CSARDSSTDTQYF.

The V gene is TRBV10-2, the J gene TRBJ2-1; TCRdb outputs TRBD1, but without DNA this stays unchecked. The V gene's germline CDR1 is WSHSY and CDR2 SAAADI. The CDR3 length is 17 residues. CDR3 loop: CASSAPTGTEINNEQFF.

The rearrangement joins TRBV29-1 to TRBJ1-1. Germline CDR1 and CDR2: SQVTM and ANQGSEA. CDR3 length: 11 amino acids. CDR3: CSAGGLNEAFF.

J is TRBJ2-7 and V is TRBV20-1; TCRdb calls TRBD1, which cannot be checked without DNA. This CDR3 has 15 residues. Germline values: CDR1 DFQATT, CDR2 SNEGSKA (reference sequence). The chain's CDR3 is CSARKDVTGTYEQYF.

V usage is TRBV12-3 or TRBV12-4 and J usage is TRBJ1-4; TCRdb's D call of TRBD1 is untestable without DNA. CDR3 length: 17 residues. CDR3 loop: CASRTTWDRGANEKLFF.

The rearrangement links TRBV2 to TRBJ1-3. Germline CDR1 is SNHLY and CDR2 is FYNNEI. The CDR3 is made up of 15 amino acids. CDR3 residues: CASSQLAASGNTIYF.